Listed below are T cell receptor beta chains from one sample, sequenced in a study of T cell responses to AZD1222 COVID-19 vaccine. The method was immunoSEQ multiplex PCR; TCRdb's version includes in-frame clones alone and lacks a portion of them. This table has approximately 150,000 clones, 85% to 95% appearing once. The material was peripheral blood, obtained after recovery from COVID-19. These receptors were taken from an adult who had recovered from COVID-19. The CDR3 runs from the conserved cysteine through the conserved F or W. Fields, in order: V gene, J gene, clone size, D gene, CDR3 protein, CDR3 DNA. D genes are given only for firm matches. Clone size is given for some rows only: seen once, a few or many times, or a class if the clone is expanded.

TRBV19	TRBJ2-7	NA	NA	CASRAGPFYEQYF	TGTGCCAGTAGGGCGGGGCCCTTCTACGAGCAGTACTTC
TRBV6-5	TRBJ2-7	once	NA	CASSPGDGPPEQYF	TGTGCCAGCAGTCCTGGGGACGGCCCGCCCGAGCAGTACTTC
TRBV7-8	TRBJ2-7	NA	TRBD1	CASHRGGEQYF	TGTGCCAGCCACAGGGGCGGGGAGCAGTACTTC
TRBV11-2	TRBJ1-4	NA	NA	CASSLGRQLLNEKLFF	TGTGCCAGCAGCTTAGGGCGACAGCTCCTTAATGAAAAACTGTTTTTT
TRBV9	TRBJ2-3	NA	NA	CASSVVSDTQYF	TGTGCCAGCAGCGTAGTCTCAGATACGCAGTATTTT
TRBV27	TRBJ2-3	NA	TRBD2	CASSLGTSARSTDTQYF	TGTGCCAGCAGTCTCGGGACTAGCGCCCGTAGCACAGATACGCAGTATTTT
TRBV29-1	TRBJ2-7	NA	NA	CSVAGGQGAHEQYF	TGCAGCGTGGCGGGGGGTCAGGGGGCCCACGAGCAGTACTTC
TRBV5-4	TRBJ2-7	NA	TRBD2	CASSLRASGNEQYF	TGTGCCAGCAGCTTACGGGCTAGCGGAAACGAGCAGTACTTC
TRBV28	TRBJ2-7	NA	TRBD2	CASSLYAGAHYEQYF	TGTGCCAGCAGTTTATATGCGGGAGCCCACTACGAGCAGTACTTC
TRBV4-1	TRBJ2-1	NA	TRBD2	CASSELAGAGNEQFF	TGCGCCAGCAGCGAACTAGCGGGAGCAGGCAATGAGCAGTTCTTC
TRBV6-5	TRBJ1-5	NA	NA	CASGSRDNQPQHF	TGTGCCAGCGGGAGCAGGGACAATCAGCCCCAGCATTTT
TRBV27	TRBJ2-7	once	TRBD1	CANRGSKGQNYEQYF	TGTGCCAATCGAGGGTCAAAGGGACAGAACTACGAGCAGTACTTC
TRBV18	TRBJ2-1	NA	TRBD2	CASSPGLAFYNEQFF	TGTGCCAGCTCACCGGGACTAGCGTTCTACAATGAGCAGTTCTTC
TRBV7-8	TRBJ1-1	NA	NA	CASSLEVGRAMAFF	TGTGCCAGCAGCTTAGAGGTAGGGCGGGCGATGGCTTTCTTT
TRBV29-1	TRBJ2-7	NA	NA	CSVEGGESSYEQYF	TGCAGCGTTGAAGGGGGCGAAAGCTCCTACGAGCAGTACTTC
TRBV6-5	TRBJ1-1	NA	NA	CASSKHTGTNTEAFF	TGTGCCAGCAGCAAGCACACAGGGACGAACACTGAAGCTTTCTTT
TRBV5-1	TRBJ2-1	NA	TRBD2	CASSSPTSGINEQFF	TGCGCCAGCAGCTCCCCGACTAGCGGGATCAATGAGCAGTTCTTC
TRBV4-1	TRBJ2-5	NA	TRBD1	CASSQPRTGKETQYF	TGCGCCAGCAGCCAACCTAGGACAGGAAAAGAGACCCAGTACTTC
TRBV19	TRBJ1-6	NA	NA	CASRSELPFLHF	TGTGCCAGTCGATCGGAACTCCCTTTCCTCCACTTT
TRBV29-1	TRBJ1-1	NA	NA	CSATVGVGGNTEAFF	TGCAGCGCCACTGTAGGGGTGGGAGGGAACACTGAAGCTTTCTTT
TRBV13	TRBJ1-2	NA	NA	CASSLRGRKGATYGYTF	TGTGCCAGCAGCCTTAGAGGCCGGAAGGGAGCCACCTATGGCTACACCTTC
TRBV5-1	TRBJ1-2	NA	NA	CASSSQGNYGYTF	TGCGCCAGCAGCTCACAGGGAAACTATGGCTACACCTTC
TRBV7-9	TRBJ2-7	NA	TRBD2	CASRREVSYEQYF	TGTGCCAGCAGGCGGGAGGTGTCCTACGAGCAGTACTTC
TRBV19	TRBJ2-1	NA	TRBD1	CASSKWGQSSSYNEQFF	TGTGCCAGTAGTAAGTGGGGACAGTCGAGCTCCTACAATGAGCAGTTCTTC
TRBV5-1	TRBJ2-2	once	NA	CASSLGPTSGELFF	TGCGCCAGCAGCCTGGGACCAACCTCCGGGGAGCTGTTTTTT